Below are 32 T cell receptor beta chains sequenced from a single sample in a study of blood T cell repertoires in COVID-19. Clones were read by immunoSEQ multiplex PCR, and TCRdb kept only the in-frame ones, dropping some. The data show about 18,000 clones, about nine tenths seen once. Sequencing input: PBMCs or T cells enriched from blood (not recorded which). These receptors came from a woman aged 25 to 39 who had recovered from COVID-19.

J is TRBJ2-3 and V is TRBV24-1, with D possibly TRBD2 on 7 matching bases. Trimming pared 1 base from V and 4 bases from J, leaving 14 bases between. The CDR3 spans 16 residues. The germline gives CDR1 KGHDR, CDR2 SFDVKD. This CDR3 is CATSDLTGGGADTQYF. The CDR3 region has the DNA TGTGCCACCAGTGATTTAACGGGGGGCGGGGCAGATACGCAGTATTTT.

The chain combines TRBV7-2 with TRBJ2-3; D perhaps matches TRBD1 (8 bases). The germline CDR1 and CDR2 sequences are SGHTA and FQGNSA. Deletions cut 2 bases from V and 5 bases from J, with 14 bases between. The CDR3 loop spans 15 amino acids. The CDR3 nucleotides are TGTGCCAGCAGCTTAATGGGGGGGACAGGAGATACGCAGTATTTT. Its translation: CASSLMGGTGDTQYF.

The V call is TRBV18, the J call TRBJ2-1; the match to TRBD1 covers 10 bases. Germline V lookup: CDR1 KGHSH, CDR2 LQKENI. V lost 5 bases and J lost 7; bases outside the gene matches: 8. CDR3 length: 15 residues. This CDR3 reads CASSDRGRVVNEQFF. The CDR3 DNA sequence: TGTGCCAGCTCAGACAGGGGGCGCGTCGTGAATGAGCAGTTCTTC.

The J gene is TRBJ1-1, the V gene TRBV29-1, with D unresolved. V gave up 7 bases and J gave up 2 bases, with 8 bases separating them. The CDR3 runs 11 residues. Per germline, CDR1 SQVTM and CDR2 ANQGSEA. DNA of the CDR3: TGCAGCGCTACAAAAAACACTGAAGCTTTCTTT. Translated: CSATKNTEAFF.

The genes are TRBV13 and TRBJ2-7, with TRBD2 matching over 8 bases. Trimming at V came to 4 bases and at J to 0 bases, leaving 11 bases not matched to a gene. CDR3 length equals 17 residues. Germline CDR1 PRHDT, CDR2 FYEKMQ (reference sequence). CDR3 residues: CASSSTSLAATSYEQYF. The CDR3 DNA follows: TGTGCCAGCAGCTCGACGTCACTAGCGGCCACCTCCTACGAGCAGTACTTC.

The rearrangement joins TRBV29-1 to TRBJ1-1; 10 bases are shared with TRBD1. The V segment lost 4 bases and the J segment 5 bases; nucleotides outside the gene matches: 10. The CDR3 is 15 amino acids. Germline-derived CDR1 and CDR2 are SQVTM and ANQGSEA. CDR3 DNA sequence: TGCAGCGTTGGGAAAGGGACAGGGGTGAGAACTGAAGCTTTCTTT. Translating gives CSVGKGTGVRTEAFF.

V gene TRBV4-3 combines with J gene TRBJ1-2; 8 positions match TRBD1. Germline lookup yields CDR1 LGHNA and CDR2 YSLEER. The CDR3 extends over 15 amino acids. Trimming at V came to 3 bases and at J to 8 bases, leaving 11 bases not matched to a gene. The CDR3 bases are TGCGCCAGCAGCCAGGGATGGACAGGGAGTGAGGGCTACACCTTC. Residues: CASSQGWTGSEGYTF.

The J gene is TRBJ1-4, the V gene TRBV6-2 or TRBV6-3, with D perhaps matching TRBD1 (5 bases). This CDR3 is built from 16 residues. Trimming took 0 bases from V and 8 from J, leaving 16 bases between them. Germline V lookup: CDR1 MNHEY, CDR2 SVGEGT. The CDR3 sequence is CASSYSLQAQDEKLFF. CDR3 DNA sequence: TGTGCCAGCAGTTACTCGCTACAGGCCCAGGACGAAAAACTGTTTTTT.

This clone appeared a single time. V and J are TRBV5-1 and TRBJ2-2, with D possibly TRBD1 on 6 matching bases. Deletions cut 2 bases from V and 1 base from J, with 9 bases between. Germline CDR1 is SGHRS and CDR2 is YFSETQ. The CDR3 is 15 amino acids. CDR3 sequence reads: CASSLGTMNTGELFF. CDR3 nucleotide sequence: TGCGCCAGCAGCTTAGGGACAATGAACACCGGGGAGCTGTTTTTT.

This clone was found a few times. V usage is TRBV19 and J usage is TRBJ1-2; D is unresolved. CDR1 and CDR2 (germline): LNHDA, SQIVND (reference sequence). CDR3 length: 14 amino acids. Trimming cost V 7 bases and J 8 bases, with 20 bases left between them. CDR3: CASNALVSSSGYTF. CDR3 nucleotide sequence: TGTGCCAGTAATGCCCTTGTTTCAAGCTCGGGCTACACCTTC.

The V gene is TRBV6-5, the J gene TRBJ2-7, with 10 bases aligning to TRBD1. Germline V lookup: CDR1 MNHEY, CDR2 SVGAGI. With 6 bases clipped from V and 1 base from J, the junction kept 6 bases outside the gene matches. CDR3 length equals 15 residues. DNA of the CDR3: TGTGCCAGCAGCCCCGAGGGACAGGGGTCCTACGAGCAGTACTTC. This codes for CASSPEGQGSYEQYF.

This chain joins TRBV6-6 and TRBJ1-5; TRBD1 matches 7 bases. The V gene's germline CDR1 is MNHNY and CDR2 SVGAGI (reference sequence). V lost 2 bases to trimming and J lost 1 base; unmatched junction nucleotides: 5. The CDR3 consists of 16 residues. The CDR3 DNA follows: TGTGCCAGCAGTTACACGGGACAGAACAGCAATCAGCCCCAGCATTTT. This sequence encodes CASSYTGQNSNQPQHF.

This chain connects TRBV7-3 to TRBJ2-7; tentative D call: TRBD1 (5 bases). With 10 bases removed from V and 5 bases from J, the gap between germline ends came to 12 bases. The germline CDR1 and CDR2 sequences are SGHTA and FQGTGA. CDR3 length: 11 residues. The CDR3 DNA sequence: TGTGCCAACACCCAGGGCCACGAGCAGTACTTC. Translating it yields CANTQGHEQYF.

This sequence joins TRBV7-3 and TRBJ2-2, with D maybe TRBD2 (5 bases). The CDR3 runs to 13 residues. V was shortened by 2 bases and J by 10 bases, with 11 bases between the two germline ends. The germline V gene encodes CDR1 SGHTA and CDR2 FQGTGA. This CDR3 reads CASSLWEAAELFF. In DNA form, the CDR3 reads TGTGCCAGCAGCTTATGGGAAGCGGCGGAGCTGTTTTTT. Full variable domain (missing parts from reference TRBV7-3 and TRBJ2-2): GAGVSQTPSNKVTEKGKYVELRCDPISGHTALYWYRQSLGQGPEFLIYFQGTGAADDSGLPNDRFFAVRPEGSVSTLKIQRTERGDSAVYLCASSLWEAAELFFGEGSRLTVL.

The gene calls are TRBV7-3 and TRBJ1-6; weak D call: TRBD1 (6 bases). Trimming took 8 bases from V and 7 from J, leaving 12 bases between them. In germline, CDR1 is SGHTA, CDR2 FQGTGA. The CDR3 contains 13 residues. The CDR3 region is CASGQGQNSPLHF. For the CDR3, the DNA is TGTGCCAGCGGGCAGGGGCAGAATTCACCCCTCCACTTT.

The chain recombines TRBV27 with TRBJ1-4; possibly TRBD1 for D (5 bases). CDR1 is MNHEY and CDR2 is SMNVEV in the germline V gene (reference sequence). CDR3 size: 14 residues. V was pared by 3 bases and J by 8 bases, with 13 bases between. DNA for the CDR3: TGTGCCAGCAGTTTGGGGACTAGAGGAGAAAAACTGTTTTTT. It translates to CASSLGTRGEKLFF. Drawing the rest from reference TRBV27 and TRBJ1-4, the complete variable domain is EAQVTQNPRYLITVTGKKLTVTCSQNMNHEYMSWYRQDPGLGLRQIYYSMNVEVTDKGDVPEGYKVSRKEKRNFPLILESPSPNQTSLYFCASSLGTRGEKLFFGSGTQLSVL.

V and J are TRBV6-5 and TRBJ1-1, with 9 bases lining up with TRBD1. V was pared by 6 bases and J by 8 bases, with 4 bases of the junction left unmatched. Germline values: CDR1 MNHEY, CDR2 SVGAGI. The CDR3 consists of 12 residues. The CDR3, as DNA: TGTGCCAGCAGGAGGGACAGGGCGGAAGCTTTCTTT. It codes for CASRRDRAEAFF.

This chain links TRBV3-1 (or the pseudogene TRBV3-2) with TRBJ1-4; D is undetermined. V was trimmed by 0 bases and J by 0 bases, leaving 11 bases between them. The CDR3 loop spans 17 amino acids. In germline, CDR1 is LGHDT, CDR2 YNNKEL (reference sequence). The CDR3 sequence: CASSQDPTPPTNEKLFF. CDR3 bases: TGTGCCAGCAGCCAAGATCCGACACCTCCAACTAATGAAAAACTGTTTTTT.

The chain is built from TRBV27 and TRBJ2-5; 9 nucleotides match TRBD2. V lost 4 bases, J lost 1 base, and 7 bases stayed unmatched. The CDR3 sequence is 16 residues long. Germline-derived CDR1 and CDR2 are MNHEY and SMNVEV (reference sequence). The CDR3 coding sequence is TGTGCCAGCAGTTGGAAGCGGGGGGCCCTCCAAGAGACCCAGTACTTC. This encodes CASSWKRGALQETQYF.

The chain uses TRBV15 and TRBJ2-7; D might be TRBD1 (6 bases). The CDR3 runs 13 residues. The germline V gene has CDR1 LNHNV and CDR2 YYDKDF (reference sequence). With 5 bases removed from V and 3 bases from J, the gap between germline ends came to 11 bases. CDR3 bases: TGTGCCACCAGCGGACAGTCATACTACGAGCAGTACTTC. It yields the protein CATSGQSYYEQYF.

Here the CDR3 reads CASSGATGIQETQYF. The CDR3 coding sequence is TGCGCCAGCAGCGGAGCGACAGGGATCCAAGAGACCCAGTACTTC. The V and J genes are TRBV5-1 and TRBJ2-5; 7 bases are a match to TRBD1. Germline CDR1 reads SGHRS; CDR2 reads YFSETQ. This CDR3 comprises 15 residues. With 4 bases clipped from V and 1 base from J, the junction kept 7 bases outside the gene matches.

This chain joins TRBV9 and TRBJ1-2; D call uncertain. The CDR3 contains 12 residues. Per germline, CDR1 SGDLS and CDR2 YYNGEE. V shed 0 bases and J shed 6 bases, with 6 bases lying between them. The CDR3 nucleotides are TGTGCCAGCAGCGTAGGCGGGGATGGCTACACCTTC. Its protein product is CASSVGGDGYTF.

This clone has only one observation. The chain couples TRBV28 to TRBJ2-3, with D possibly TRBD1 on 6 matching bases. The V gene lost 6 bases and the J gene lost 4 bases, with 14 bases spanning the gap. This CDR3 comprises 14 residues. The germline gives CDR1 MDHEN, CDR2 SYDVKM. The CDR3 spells CASSPGTRADTQYF. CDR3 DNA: TGTGCCAGCAGCCCCGGGACAAGGGCAGATACGCAGTATTTT.

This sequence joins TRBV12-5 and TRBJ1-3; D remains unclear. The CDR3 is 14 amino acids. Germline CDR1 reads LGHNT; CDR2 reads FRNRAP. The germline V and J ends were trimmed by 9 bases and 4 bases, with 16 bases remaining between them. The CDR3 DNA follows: TGTGCTAGCTCTGACGACTCCGGGGGAAACACCATATATTTT. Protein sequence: CASSDDSGGNTIYF. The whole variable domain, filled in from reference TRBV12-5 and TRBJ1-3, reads DARVTQTPRHKVTEMGQEVTMRCQPILGHNTVFWYRQTMMQGLELLAYFRNRAPLDDSGMPKDRFSAEMPDATLATLKIQPSEPRDSAVYFCASSDDSGGNTIYFGEGSWLTVV.

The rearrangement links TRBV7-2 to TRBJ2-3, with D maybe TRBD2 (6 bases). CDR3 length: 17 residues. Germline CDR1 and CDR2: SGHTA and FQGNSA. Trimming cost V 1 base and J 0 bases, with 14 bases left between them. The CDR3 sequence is CASSLDLSGSSTDTQYF. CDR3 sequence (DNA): TGTGCCAGCAGCTTAGACCTAAGCGGGTCTAGCACAGATACGCAGTATTTT.

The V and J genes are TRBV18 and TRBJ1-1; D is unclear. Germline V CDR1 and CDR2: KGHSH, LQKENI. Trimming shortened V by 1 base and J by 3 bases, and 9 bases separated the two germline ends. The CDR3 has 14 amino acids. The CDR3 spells CASSPLVEDTEAFF. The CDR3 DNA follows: TGTGCCAGCTCACCACTGGTGGAGGACACTGAAGCTTTCTTT. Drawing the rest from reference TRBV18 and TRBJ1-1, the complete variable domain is NAGVMQNPRHLVRRRGQEARLRCSPMKGHSHVYWYRQLPEEGLKFMVYLQKENIIDESGMPKERFSAEFPKEGPSILRIQQVVRGDSAAYFCASSPLVEDTEAFFGQGTRLTVV.

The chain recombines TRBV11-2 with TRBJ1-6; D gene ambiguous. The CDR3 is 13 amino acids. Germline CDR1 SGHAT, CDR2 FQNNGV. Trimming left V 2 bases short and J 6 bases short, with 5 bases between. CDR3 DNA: TGTGCCAGCAGCTTATCGGGTAATTCACCCCTCCACTTT. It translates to CASSLSGNSPLHF.

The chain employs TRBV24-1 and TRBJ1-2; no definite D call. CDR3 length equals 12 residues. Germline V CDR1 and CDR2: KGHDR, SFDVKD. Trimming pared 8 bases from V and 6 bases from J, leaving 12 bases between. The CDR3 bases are TGTGCCACCACCGACGGAGGGAATGGCTACACCTTC. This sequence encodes CATTDGGNGYTF.

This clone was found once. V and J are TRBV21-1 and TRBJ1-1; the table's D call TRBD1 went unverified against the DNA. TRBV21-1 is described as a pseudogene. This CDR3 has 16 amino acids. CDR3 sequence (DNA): TGTGCCAGCAGCGAAGTTGATGGGGCAACGAACACTGAAGCTTTCTTT. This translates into CASSEVDGATNTEAFF.

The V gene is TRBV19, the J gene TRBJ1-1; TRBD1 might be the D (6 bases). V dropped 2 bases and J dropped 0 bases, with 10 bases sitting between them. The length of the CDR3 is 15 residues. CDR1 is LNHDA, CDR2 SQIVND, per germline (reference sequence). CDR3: CASSIQGSMNTEAFF. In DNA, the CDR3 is TGTGCCAGTAGTATACAGGGGTCTATGAACACTGAAGCTTTCTTT.

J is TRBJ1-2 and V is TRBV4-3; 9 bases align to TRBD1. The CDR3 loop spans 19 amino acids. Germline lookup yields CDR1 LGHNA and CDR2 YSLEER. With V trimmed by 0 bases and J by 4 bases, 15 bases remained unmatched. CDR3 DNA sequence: TGCGCCAGCAGCCAAGAGTACCATCGGGGTACAGGGGGCTTCTATGGCTACACCTTC. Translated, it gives CASSQEYHRGTGGFYGYTF.

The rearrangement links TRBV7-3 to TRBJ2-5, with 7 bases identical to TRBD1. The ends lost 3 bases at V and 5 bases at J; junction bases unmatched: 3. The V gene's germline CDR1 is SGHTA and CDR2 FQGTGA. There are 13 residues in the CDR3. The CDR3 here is CASSFVRGETQYF. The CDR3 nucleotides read TGTGCCAGCAGCTTTGTCAGGGGGGAGACCCAGTACTTC.